This T cell receptor (beta chain) came from a study of T cell responses to AZD1222 COVID-19 vaccine. Using immunoSEQ multiplex PCR, the repertoire was profiled, and TCRdb retains in-frame clones only, with some absent. The repertoire holds 80,000 to 90,000 clones, with more than 90% as singletons. The CDR3 consists of 16 residues. Deletions cut 4 bases from V and 5 bases from J, with 18 bases between. CDR1 ENHRY and CDR2 SYGVKD come from the germline V gene. Study-level points and caveats: Repertoires were sampled only after the peak T cell response.

Comment on this clone: Its antigen is unidentified.

Material: peripheral blood, obtained on day 0 of AZD1222 vaccination. The receptor comes from an adult in good health. The chain uses TRBV10-3 and TRBJ2-1; a possible D gene is TRBD2 (6 bases). In DNA form, the CDR3 reads TGTGCCATCAGTGTACTATCGAGCGGGCTCAACAATGAGCAGTTCTTC. Protein sequence: CAISVLSSGLNNEQFF.